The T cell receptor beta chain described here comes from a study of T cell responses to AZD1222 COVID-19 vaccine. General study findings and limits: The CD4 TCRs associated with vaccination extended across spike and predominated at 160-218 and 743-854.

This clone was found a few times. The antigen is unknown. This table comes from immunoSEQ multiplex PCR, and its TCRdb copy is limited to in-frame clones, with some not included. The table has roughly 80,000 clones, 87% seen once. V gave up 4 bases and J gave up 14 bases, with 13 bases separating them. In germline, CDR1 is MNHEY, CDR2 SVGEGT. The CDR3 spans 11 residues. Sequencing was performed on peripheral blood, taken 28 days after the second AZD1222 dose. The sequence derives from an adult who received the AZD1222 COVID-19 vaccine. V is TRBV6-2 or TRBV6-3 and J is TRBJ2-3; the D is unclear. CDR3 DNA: TGTGCCAGCAGTTCCGGCCCGCGTGGGTATTTT. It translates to CASSSGPRGYF.